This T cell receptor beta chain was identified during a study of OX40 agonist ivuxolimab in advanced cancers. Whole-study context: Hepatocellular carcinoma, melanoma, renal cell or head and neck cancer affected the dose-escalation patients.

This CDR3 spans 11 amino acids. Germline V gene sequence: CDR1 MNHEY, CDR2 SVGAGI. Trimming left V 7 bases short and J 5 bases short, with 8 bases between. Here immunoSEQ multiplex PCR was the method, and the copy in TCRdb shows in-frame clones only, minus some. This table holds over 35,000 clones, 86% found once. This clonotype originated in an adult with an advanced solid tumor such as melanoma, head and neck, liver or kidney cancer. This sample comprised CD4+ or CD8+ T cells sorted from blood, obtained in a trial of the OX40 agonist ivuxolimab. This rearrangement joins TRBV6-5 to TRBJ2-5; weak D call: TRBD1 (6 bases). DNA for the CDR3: TGTGCCAGCACCACAGGGGAGACCCAGTACTTC. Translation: CASTTGETQYF.